The source of this T cell receptor beta chain is a study of cytomegalovirus exposure and HLA in healthy donors. The CDR3 is 15 amino acids. V shed 0 bases and J 4 bases; nucleotides not matched to a gene: 3. CDR1 SGDLS and CDR2 YYNGEE come from the germline V gene. The table came from immunoSEQ multiplex PCR; TCRdb's copy has only in-frame clones and leaves some out. This sample has roughly 230,000 clones, with around 91% found just once. Points from the study as a whole: Reports indicated that the classifier achieved high specificity and sensitivity in diagnosing cytomegalovirus status. Cytomegalovirus-associated TCR beta chains were listed, numbering 150 to 200.

Comments on this clone: The antigen is unknown. This specimen includes other DNA sequences encoding the same CDR3.

This sequence was found in a woman aged 25 to 39 in good health and CMV-seronegative. What was sequenced was PBMCs. The chain employs TRBV9 and TRBJ2-1; 8 nucleotides align to TRBD2. The DNA for the CDR3 is TGTGCCAGCAGCGTAGATAGCGGGACATACAATGAGCAGTTCTTC. Amino acids: CASSVDSGTYNEQFF.